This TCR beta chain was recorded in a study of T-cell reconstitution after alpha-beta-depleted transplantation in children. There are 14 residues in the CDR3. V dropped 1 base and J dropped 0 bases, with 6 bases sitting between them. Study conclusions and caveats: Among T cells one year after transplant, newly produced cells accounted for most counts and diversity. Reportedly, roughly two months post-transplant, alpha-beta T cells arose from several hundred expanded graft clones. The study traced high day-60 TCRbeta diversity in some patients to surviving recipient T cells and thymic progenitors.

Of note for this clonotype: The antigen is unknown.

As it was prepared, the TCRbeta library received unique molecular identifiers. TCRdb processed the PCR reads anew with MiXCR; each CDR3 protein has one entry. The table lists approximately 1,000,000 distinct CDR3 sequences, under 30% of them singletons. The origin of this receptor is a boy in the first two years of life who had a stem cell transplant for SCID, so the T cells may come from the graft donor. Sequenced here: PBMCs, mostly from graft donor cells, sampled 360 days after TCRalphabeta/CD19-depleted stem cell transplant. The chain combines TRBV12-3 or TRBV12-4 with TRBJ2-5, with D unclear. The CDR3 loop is CASSLDGYQETQYF. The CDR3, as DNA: TGTGCCAGCAGTTTAGACGGGTACCAAGAGACCCAGTACTTC.